The rows below give T cell receptor beta chains drawn from one sample of a study of memory CD4+ T cells and cytomegalovirus serostatus. The data were produced by immunoSEQ multiplex PCR, yet TCRdb's version contains in-frame clones alone and is incomplete. Counted here are roughly 84,000 clones, around 80% occurring once; the ten biggest clones make up around 0.8%. The sequencing sample was made of memory CD4+ T cells from blood. The receptors shown here come from an adult in good health and CMV-seronegative. Both conserved end residues are part of each CDR3. D genes are given only for firm matches. Clone sizes are given selectively: once, few, many, or a class where the clone is expanded.

d_gene	v_gene	abundance	j_gene	CDR3nt	CDR3aa
TRBD2	TRBV4-1	.	TRBJ2-3	TGCGCCAGCAGCCAGCAGCGGGGGGGTAACACAGATACGCAGTATTTT	CASSQQRGGNTDTQYF
.	TRBV19	.	TRBJ1-3	TGTGCCAGTAAGGGTCCGAACTCTGGAAACACCATATATTTT	CASKGPNSGNTIYF
TRBD1	TRBV7-9	.	TRBJ2-5	TGTGCCAGCAGCTTAGCGCTGGGACAGGGGTCGGAGACCCAGTACTTC	CASSLALGQGSETQYF
.	TRBV6-6	.	TRBJ1-5	TGTGCCAGCAGTTTAACCCCGAATCAGCCCCAGCATTTT	CASSLTPNQPQHF
.	TRBV9	few	TRBJ1-6	TGTGCCAGCAGCGTAGGAGGGACGCAGGATTCACCCCTCCACTTT	CASSVGGTQDSPLHF
.	TRBV7-9	.	TRBJ1-3	TGTGCCAGCAGCCAGGGTGCCTCTGGAAACACCATATATTTT	CASSQGASGNTIYF
.	TRBV10-3	few	TRBJ2-6	TGTGCCATCAGTGAGCGCCAGGCCCAACGGCATGGGGCCAACGTCCTGACTTTC	CAISERQAQRHGANVLTF
.	TRBV30	few	TRBJ1-5	TGTGCCTGGAGTAGCACAGGGTTGCCCCAGCATTTT	CAWSSTGLPQHF
.	TRBV5-4	.	TRBJ2-3	TGTGCCAGCAGCTTCGGGGTGAGCACAGATACGCAGTATTTT	CASSFGVSTDTQYF
.	TRBV5-1	.	TRBJ1-1	TGCGCCAGCAGCTTGGATGCGGGAATGAACACTGAAGCTTTCTTT	CASSLDAGMNTEAFF
.	TRBV4-2	.	TRBJ1-4	TGTGCCAGCAGCCGACCGGGACCAGATAATGAAAAACTGTTTTTT	CASSRPGPDNEKLFF
.	TRBV18	.	TRBJ1-2	TGTGCCAGCTCACCAGACAACAACAACTATGGCTACACCTTC	CASSPDNNNYGYTF
TRBD1	TRBV28	.	TRBJ2-7	TGTGCCAGCAGTCAGGGGACAGGGGCCATCTACGAGCAGTACTTC	CASSQGTGAIYEQYF
TRBD1	TRBV27	.	TRBJ1-5	TGTGCCAGCAGTCAAGACAGGGGGTCCCAGCCCCAGCATTTT	CASSQDRGSQPQHF
.	TRBV4-3	.	TRBJ1-2	TGCGCCAGCAGCCAAGTTGCAGGGTCCTATGGCTACACCTTC	CASSQVAGSYGYTF
TRBD1	TRBV9	.	TRBJ1-4	TGTGCCAGCAGCGGGAGACAGGGTTGGAATGAAAAACTGTTTTTT	CASSGRQGWNEKLFF
.	TRBV5-1	.	TRBJ1-6	TGCGCCAGCAGCCCGATGGTAGGGACAAAAACTTCACCCCTCCACTTT	CASSPMVGTKTSPLHF
TRBD1	TRBV18	.	TRBJ1-6	TGTGCCAGCTCTGCACAGGGGGAATCGGGTTCACCCCTCCACTTT	CASSAQGESGSPLHF
TRBD1	TRBV6-4	.	TRBJ1-1	TGTGCCAGCAGCCGGCAGGGGGACATGAACACTGAAGCTTTCTTT	CASSRQGDMNTEAFF
.	TRBV7-2	.	TRBJ2-3	TGTGCCAGCAGCTTATTTACCACAGATACGCAGTATTTT	CASSLFTTDTQYF
.	TRBV7-3	.	TRBJ2-1	TGTGCCAGCAGCTTAGAGCGGGCGAATGTCAATGAGCAGTTCTTC	CASSLERANVNEQFF
.	TRBV30	.	TRBJ2-3	TGTGCTAGACGGGGGCCTAGCACAGATACGCAGTATTTT	CARRGPSTDTQYF
.	TRBV30	.	TRBJ1-3	TGTGCCTGGAGTCGACAAGGAAACACCATATATTTT	CAWSRQGNTIYF
TRBD1	TRBV30	.	TRBJ1-2	TGTGCCTGGAGCGCAAGGGGGCTTATGGTCTATGGCTACACCTTC	CAWSARGLMVYGYTF
TRBD2	TRBV4-2	once	TRBJ2-7	TGTGCCAGCAGCGTCCAATCCGGACTAGCGGGGCCGTACGAGCAGTACTTC	CASSVQSGLAGPYEQYF
.	TRBV27	few	TRBJ1-5	TGTGCCAGCAGTTTATTCAGGGGTAATCAGCCCCAGCATTTT	CASSLFRGNQPQHF
.	TRBV7-9	.	TRBJ1-6	TGTGCCAGCAGCCCTCCAGGGGCCTTCTATAATTCACCCCTCCACTTT	CASSPPGAFYNSPLHF
.	TRBV10-3	.	TRBJ2-3	TGTGCCATCAGTAGCAAGAGCACAGATACGCAGTATTTT	CAISSKSTDTQYF
.	TRBV27	.	TRBJ2-7	TGTGCCAGCAGGCGGGACTTGAGCTCCTACGAGCAGTACTTC	CASRRDLSSYEQYF
.	TRBV5-1	few	TRBJ1-6	TGCGCCAGCAGCTTGGGCGGGGATCTCTCACCCCTCCACTTT	CASSLGGDLSPLHF
TRBD1	TRBV7-9	once	TRBJ1-1	TGTGCCAGCAGCTTAGGACAGGGGGGGAACACTGAAGCTTTCTTT	CASSLGQGGNTEAFF
TRBD2	TRBV18	.	TRBJ2-2	TGTGCCAGCTCACCCCTAGCGGGGCAAGGCGCCGGGGAGCTGTTTTTT	CASSPLAGQGAGELFF
.	TRBV14	.	TRBJ1-3	TGTGCCAGCAGCCAAGCGGGAGGAGGTGGGACCATATATTTT	CASSQAGGGGTIYF
.	TRBV9	.	TRBJ2-7	TGTGCCAGCAGCCCACCGGCAGGCCACTACGAGCAGTACTTC	CASSPPAGHYEQYF
.	TRBV28	.	TRBJ2-3	TGTGCCAGCATCCGGGATCGGGGGGCGGATACGCAGTATTTT	CASIRDRGADTQYF
.	TRBV2	.	TRBJ1-4	TGTGCCAGCAGGGAGGGGGGTACGTGGGAAAAACTGTTTTTT	CASREGGTWEKLFF
TRBD1	TRBV29-1	.	TRBJ1-2	TGCAGCGCCTCAGGGGGCGAGTATGGCTACACCTTC	CSASGGEYGYTF
.	TRBV28	.	TRBJ1-2	TGTGCCAGCAGTTTAGTAGGGGAGGGGTCCTCCTATGGCTACACCTTC	CASSLVGEGSSYGYTF
.	TRBV7-6	.	TRBJ1-4	TGTGCCAGCACCCCTGGGCAGAGTCGAGAACTGTTTTTT	CASTPGQSRELFF
.	TRBV5-1	.	TRBJ2-7	TGCGCCAGCAGGGGAAGCGGTACCTACGAGCAGTACTTC	CASRGSGTYEQYF
TRBD1	TRBV28	.	TRBJ1-6	TGTGCCAGCAGGCCAAGGGACAGGGGTTTGAATTCACCCCTCCACTTT	CASRPRDRGLNSPLHF
.	TRBV19	.	TRBJ1-4	TGTGCCAGTAGTTCTCCCGGGACATTGAATGAAAAACTGTTTTTT	CASSSPGTLNEKLFF
.	TRBV2	.	TRBJ1-5	TGTGCCAGCAGTGGGGGGCCAGGGGAGGTCCAGCCCCAGCATTTT	CASSGGPGEVQPQHF
.	TRBV6-5	.	TRBJ1-5	TGTGCCAGTGCGCTCGGGGCAAGAACTCAGCCCCAGCATTTT	CASALGARTQPQHF
.	TRBV7-8	.	TRBJ2-5	TGTGCCAGCAGCAGAACAGGGTCGGAGACCCAGTACTTC	CASSRTGSETQYF
TRBD1	TRBV6-5	.	TRBJ2-7	TGTGCCAGCGCCGCCCCCGGGACAGGGGGCGTCGAGCAGTACTTC	CASAAPGTGGVEQYF
TRBD2	TRBV6-6	.	TRBJ2-7	TGTGCCAGCATGGGGGAGGCGTCCGGGGGGGGCTACGAGCAGTACTTC	CASMGEASGGGYEQYF
.	TRBV2	few	TRBJ1-6	TGTGCCAGCACTGACCCGGACACACGTAGTGAACCCCTCCACTTT	CASTDPDTRSEPLHF
.	TRBV5-6	.	TRBJ1-4	TGTGCCAGCAGCTTGATTGCGACAACTAATGAAAAACTGTTTTTT	CASSLIATTNEKLFF
TRBD1	TRBV28	few	TRBJ2-1	TGTGCCAGCAGTCCTAGAGGGGACAGGGCCTACAATGAGCAGTTCTTC	CASSPRGDRAYNEQFF
.	TRBV6-5	.	TRBJ2-2	TGTGCCAGCAGTTATTCGACGGGCCTTGTCAGGGAGCTGTTTTTT	CASSYSTGLVRELFF
.	TRBV2	.	TRBJ2-5	TGTGCCAGCAATATCGGAGTCGCTGTACAAGAGACCCAGTACTTC	CASNIGVAVQETQYF
TRBD2	TRBV2	.	TRBJ2-3	TGTGCCAGCACGGGGGGGATTGCAGATACGCAGTATTTT	CASTGGIADTQYF
TRBD2	TRBV5-1	.	TRBJ2-2	TGCGCCAGCAGCCCGGGAGGGACTCCCACCGGGGAGCTGTTTTTT	CASSPGGTPTGELFF
.	TRBV6-1	.	TRBJ1-6	TGTGCCAGCAGTGAACCCGCCGGCTTGAATTCACCCCTCCACTTT	CASSEPAGLNSPLHF
.	TRBV28	.	TRBJ1-2	TGTGCCAGCAGTTTGGCTTCGTCAGGGCGTAACTATGGCTACACCTTC	CASSLASSGRNYGYTF
.	TRBV5-5	.	TRBJ1-6	TGTGCCAGCCTCCGGGACATCGGGTCACCCCTCCACTTT	CASLRDIGSPLHF
.	TRBV18	few	TRBJ1-1	TGTGCCAGCTCAGCGGGCACGAACACTGAAGCTTTCTTT	CASSAGTNTEAFF
.	TRBV2	few	TRBJ1-6	TGTGCCAGTGGGACCTCCTATAATTCACCCCTCCACTTT	CASGTSYNSPLHF
.	TRBV5-1	.	TRBJ1-1	TGCGCCAGCAGCTTGGAGGGAGGGCCAGACCTGATGAGTAAAGCTTTCTTT	CASSLEGGPDLMSKAFF